Each of the 21 T cell receptor beta chains below was sequenced from the same sample in a study of T cell changes during pregnancy in multiple sclerosis. Assay used: immunoSEQ multiplex PCR; TCRdb lists only in-frame clones, some missing. Of approximately 21,000 clones listed, roughly 90% are singletons. Source: CD8+ T cells from peripheral blood mononuclear cells, taken in the third trimester of pregnancy. The source is a female donor in good health, enrolled as a control in a pregnancy study.

The chain carries TRBV30 and TRBJ2-7, with 9 bases lining up with TRBD1. Germline V lookup: CDR1 GTSNPN, CDR2 SVGIG (reference sequence). J lost 5 bases, V lost 5 bases, and 10 bases had no gene match. The CDR3 is 14 residues long. CDR3 protein: CAWSTGTGSNEQYF. DNA for the CDR3: TGTGCCTGGTCCACCGGGACAGGGTCCAACGAGCAGTACTTC.

This chain uses TRBV6-5 with TRBJ2-3, with 11 bases identical to TRBD2. J was trimmed by 1 base and V by 4 bases; bases with no gene match: 4. This CDR3 is 16 amino acids long. Germline CDR1 MNHEY, CDR2 SVGAGI. The CDR3: CASSFSGGAGTDTQYF. The CDR3 bases are TGTGCCAGCAGTTTTAGCGGGGGGGCGGGCACAGATACGCAGTATTTT.

This chain links TRBV5-1 with TRBJ2-1; TRBD1 might be the D (5 bases). The CDR3 has 15 amino acids. Trimming removed 0 bases at V and 3 bases at J, with 10 bases between. CDR1 is SGHRS, CDR2 YFSETQ, per germline. Here the CDR3 reads CASSLAQGYYNEQFF. The CDR3 nucleotides are TGCGCCAGCAGCTTGGCTCAGGGTTACTACAATGAGCAGTTCTTC.

The chain combines TRBV18 with TRBJ1-2; D not resolved. The CDR3 covers 18 residues. V was pared by 2 bases and J by 0 bases, with 19 bases between. Looked up from germline, CDR1 is KGHSH and CDR2 is LQKENI. The CDR3 region is CASSPFTEGRTTNYGYTF. Written as DNA, the CDR3 is TGTGCCAGCTCACCATTCACGGAGGGCAGGACTACTAACTATGGCTACACCTTC.

The V and J genes are TRBV4-3 and TRBJ2-1; TRBD1 matches at 9 bases. From germline, CDR1 is LGHNA and CDR2 YSLEER. With 6 bases clipped from V and 7 bases from J, the junction kept 10 bases outside the gene matches. The CDR3 runs to 15 residues. The CDR3 nucleotides are TGCGCCAGCAGGCAAAACAGGGGGCTGTTGAATGAGCAGTTCTTC. Protein sequence: CASRQNRGLLNEQFF.

This clone was found once. The chain couples TRBV7-3 to TRBJ2-1; no clear D. Trimming pared 3 bases from V and 6 bases from J, leaving 9 bases between. The CDR3 loop spans 13 amino acids. Germline V gene sequence: CDR1 SGHTA, CDR2 FQGTGA. CDR3 in amino acids: CASSFSPLNEQFF. Written as DNA, the CDR3 is TGTGCCAGCAGCTTCTCCCCCCTCAATGAGCAGTTCTTC.

The rearrangement uses TRBV27 and TRBJ1-5; 8 bases fit TRBD1. CDR1 is MNHEY and CDR2 is SMNVEV in the germline V gene (reference sequence). The CDR3 length is 13 residues. V lost 4 bases to trimming and J lost 4 bases; unmatched junction nucleotides: 0. The CDR3 loop reads CASSYRGNQPQHF. The CDR3 coding sequence is TGTGCCAGCAGTTACAGGGGGAATCAGCCCCAGCATTTT.

The chain is built from TRBV13 and TRBJ2-3, with TRBD1 as a possible D gene (6 bases). The CDR3 extends over 15 amino acids. Germline V gives CDR1 PRHDT, CDR2 FYEKMQ (reference sequence). V was pared by 1 base and J by 5 bases, with 13 bases between. For the CDR3, the DNA is TGTGCCAGCAGCTTAGAGGGGGTAAATGGAGATACGCAGTATTTT. It yields the protein CASSLEGVNGDTQYF. Together with reference TRBV13 and TRBJ2-3, the CDR3 gives the full variable domain: AAGVIQSPRHLIKEKRETATLKCYPIPRHDTVYWYQQGPGQDPQFLISFYEKMQSDKGSIPDRFSAQQFSDYHSELNMSSLELGDSALYFCASSLEGVNGDTQYFGPGTRLTVL.

This clone was observed a single time. This CDR3 reads CASRQRDTDTQYF. DNA of the CDR3: TGTGCCAGCCGTCAGCGGGACACAGATACGCAGTATTTT. J is TRBJ2-3 and V is TRBV6-5; 7 bases are shared with TRBD2. J gave up 2 bases and V 8 bases, and 4 bases lay outside the gene matches. From germline, CDR1 is MNHEY and CDR2 SVGAGI. The CDR3 has 13 amino acids.

This chain links TRBV4-3 with TRBJ2-2; TRBD1 aligns across 7 bases. V shed 3 bases, J shed 5 bases, and the junction held 6 bases outside the gene matches. This CDR3 is built from 15 residues. CDR1 is LGHNA and CDR2 is YSLEER in the germline V gene. Here the CDR3 DNA reads TGCGCCAGCAGCCAGCCCGACAGGGTTACCGGGGAGCTGTTTTTT. Amino acids: CASSQPDRVTGELFF.

The CDR3 here is CASSIYRSPSYEQYF. The CDR3 nucleotides read TGTGCCAGCAGTATTTACCGGTCACCCTCCTACGAGCAGTACTTC. The chain carries TRBV5-5 and TRBJ2-7, with D unresolved. CDR1 and CDR2 (germline): SGHKS, YYEKEE (reference sequence). The CDR3 covers 15 residues. V lost 5 bases to trimming and J lost 0 bases, with 15 bases between them.

This clone was seen a single time. The V call is TRBV11-3, the J call TRBJ2-3; 8 bases align to TRBD2. CDR1 and CDR2 (germline): SGHNT, YENEEA. Trimming cost V 5 bases and J 0 bases; bases outside gene matches: 7. CDR3 length: 16 residues. CDR3 in amino acids: CASSPSRGGSTDTQYF. In DNA form, the CDR3 reads TGTGCCAGCAGCCCAAGTCGGGGGGGAAGCACAGATACGCAGTATTTT.

The chain employs TRBV5-6 and TRBJ2-5; perhaps TRBD2 as D (5 bases). Trimming pared 5 bases from V and 4 bases from J, leaving 9 bases between. The CDR3 has 12 residues. The germline CDR1 and CDR2 sequences are SGHDT and YYEEEE. In DNA, the CDR3 is TGTGCCAGCAGTCCAGGAGGAGAGACCCAGTACTTC. It translates to CASSPGGETQYF.

The chain joins TRBV9 to TRBJ1-5; D ambiguous. The germline V gene encodes CDR1 SGDLS and CDR2 YYNGEE. V was shortened by 7 bases and J by 8 bases, with 13 bases between the two germline ends. This CDR3 region has 12 residues. CDR3 region: CASGSEAEPQHF. In DNA form, the CDR3 reads TGTGCCAGCGGATCAGAGGCAGAGCCCCAGCATTTT.

The V call is TRBV27, the J call TRBJ1-5, with a weak D call TRBD1 (6 bases). CDR3 size: 14 residues. Looked up from germline, CDR1 is MNHEY and CDR2 is SMNVEV (reference sequence). The V end was cut by 5 bases, the J end by 8 bases, with 16 bases between. The DNA for the CDR3 is TGTGCCAGCAGTCTTACGGGGAGGGACAAGCCCCAGCATTTT. Its protein product is CASSLTGRDKPQHF.

CDR3 sequence reads: CASSLVTLEVPEAFF. CDR3 DNA: TGTGCCAGCAGCTTAGTAACACTGGAGGTGCCTGAAGCTTTCTTT. The chain carries TRBV7-9 and TRBJ1-1; D gene uncertain. V was shortened by 1 base and J by 6 bases, with 15 bases between the two germline ends. Per the germline V gene, CDR1 is SEHNR and CDR2 is FQNEAQ (reference sequence). The CDR3 contains 15 residues.

The V call is TRBV11-2, the J call TRBJ2-1, with D maybe TRBD2 (7 bases). Germline CDR1 and CDR2: SGHAT and FQNNGV. The CDR3 is 13 amino acids. Trimming cost V 8 bases and J 10 bases, with 18 bases left between them. Here the CDR3 reads CASLFSGGREQFF. The DNA of the CDR3 is TGTGCCAGCCTTTTTTCGGGGGGCCGGGAGCAGTTCTTC.

This chain links TRBV27 with TRBJ1-5, with 9 bases lining up with TRBD1. This CDR3 is 14 amino acids long. With V trimmed by 6 bases and J by 7 bases, 7 bases remained unmatched. Germline CDR1 MNHEY, CDR2 SMNVEV (reference sequence). The CDR3 DNA reads TGTGCCAGCAGCAAGGGACAGGGAAACCAGCCCCAGCATTTT. It yields the protein CASSKGQGNQPQHF.

This clone was recorded a few times. The gene calls are TRBV15 and TRBJ2-3; D call uncertain. The CDR3 is 16 residues long. V was trimmed by 1 base and J by 2 bases, leaving 13 bases between them. The germline gives CDR1 LNHNV, CDR2 YYDKDF (reference sequence). CDR3 bases: TGTGCCACCAGCAGAGTCCTAGGCAGTCTCACAGATACGCAGTATTTT. Protein product: CATSRVLGSLTDTQYF. Complete variable domain (other parts from reference TRBV15 and TRBJ2-3): DAMVIQNPRYQVTQFGKPVTLSCSQTLNHNVMYWYQQKSSQAPKLLFHYYDKDFNNEADTPDNFQSRRPNTSFCFLDIRSPGLGDTAMYLCATSRVLGSLTDTQYFGPGTRLTVL.

The chain combines TRBV27 with TRBJ1-2; no clear D gene. Trimming stripped 5 bases from V and 7 bases from J, with 20 bases between. In germline, CDR1 is MNHEY, CDR2 SMNVEV (reference sequence). This CDR3 spans 15 amino acids. CDR3 region: CASSPYAGTFPGYTF. CDR3 DNA sequence: TGTGCCAGCAGTCCATACGCTGGCACCTTCCCTGGCTACACCTTC.

This clone was seen a few times. The chain recombines TRBV7-6 with TRBJ2-7; weak D call: TRBD2 (6 bases). CDR1 is SGHVS, CDR2 FNYEAQ, per germline. V was pared by 3 bases and J by 2 bases, with 11 bases between. The CDR3 runs to 14 residues. The DNA for the CDR3 is TGTGCCAGCAGCTTTGGGGACTCCACCTACGAGCAGTACTTC. This translates into CASSFGDSTYEQYF.